This TCR beta chain came from a study of graft-versus-host responses after intestinal transplantation. V was cut by 0 bases and J by 5 bases, with 7 bases left in between. This CDR3 contains 13 residues. Germline V gene sequence: CDR1 SGHDN, CDR2 FVKESK. This clone has a single count. Antigen unknown. Sequencing was performed with immunoSEQ multiplex PCR; in TCRdb, only in-frame clones are kept and a portion is missing. The sample records around 100,000 clones, under 95% being singletons. The V gene is TRBV14, the J gene TRBJ2-5; D is ambiguous. The source material was unstimulated CD8+ T cells sorted from spleen or lymph node cells, sampled before intestinal transplant. This TCR was recovered from a human donor who received an intestinal transplant. In DNA, the CDR3 is TGTGCCAGCAGCCAAGATGGGTTCGAGACCCAGTACTTC. Its translation: CASSQDGFETQYF.